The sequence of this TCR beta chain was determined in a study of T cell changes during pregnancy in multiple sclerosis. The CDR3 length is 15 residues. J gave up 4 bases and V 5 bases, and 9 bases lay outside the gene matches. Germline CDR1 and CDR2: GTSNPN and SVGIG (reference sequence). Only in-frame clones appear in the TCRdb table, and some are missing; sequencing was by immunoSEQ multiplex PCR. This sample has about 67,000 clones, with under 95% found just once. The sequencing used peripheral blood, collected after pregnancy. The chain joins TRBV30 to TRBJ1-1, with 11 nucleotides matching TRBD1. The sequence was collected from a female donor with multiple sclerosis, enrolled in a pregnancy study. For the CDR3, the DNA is TGTGCCTGGGGGAACGTGGGGACAGGGGGCACTGAAGCTTTCTTT. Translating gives CAWGNVGTGGTEAFF.